One and the same sample provided the 2 T cell receptor beta chains below, sequenced in a study of cytomegalovirus exposure and HLA in healthy donors. PCR used 60 Vbeta primers and 13 Jbeta primers. TCRdb keeps only in-frame clones here, not all; method: immunoSEQ multiplex PCR. The sample lists approximately 160,000 clones; over 80% were seen once. Specimen: PBMCs. The receptors here all came from a woman between 45 and 60 years old in good health and CMV-seropositive.

The chain uses TRBV20-1 and TRBJ1-2; TRBD1 matches 8 bases. V shed 7 bases and J 6 bases; nucleotides not matched to a gene: 4. CDR1 and CDR2 from the germline V gene are DFQATT and SNEGSKA (reference sequence). The CDR3 sequence is 11 residues long. The CDR3 here is CSVYRGDGYTF. In nucleotides, the CDR3 is TGCAGTGTGTACAGGGGGGATGGCTACACCTTC.

This clone was recorded once. The V gene is TRBV21-1, the J gene TRBJ1-2; the table's D call, TRBD1, was not checked against the DNA. TRBV21-1 is annotated as a pseudogene. The CDR3 has 19 amino acids. CDR3 bases: TGTGCCAGCAGCAAAACCCGCCGGGACAGGGGCCCCATAGGCTATGGCTACACCTTC. Its translation: CASSKTRRDRGPIGYGYTF.